The 3 T cell receptor beta chains below all came from one sample that was sequenced in a study of vaccination and CD4 T cells after COVID-19. No antigen has been identified for these receptors. The treatment denotes: approximately nine-day PBMC culture with coronavirus spike peptide pools or control peptides (ViraFEST assay). An unexposed donor provided the CD4+ T cells, which were collected before the COVID-19 pandemic (2011-2018). The Oncomine TCR Beta short-read assay sequenced DNA from cultured CD4+ T cells. Genomic DNA was drawn out of CD4+ T cells grown in culture. TCRdb recomputed calls from the PCR reads with MiXCR, one row per CDR3 protein. The table records about 9,700 distinct CDR3 sequences, just under 45% of them present only once. The sample comprised CD4+ T cells from blood, cultured in vitro. The receptor source for this set is a human donor in good health.

The rearrangement joins TRBV28 to TRBJ1-1; tentatively, D is TRBD1 (6 bases). CDR3 length: 14 residues. Germline CDR1 is MDHEN and CDR2 is SYDVKM. The germline V and J ends were trimmed by 8 bases and 5 bases, with 18 bases remaining between them. In DNA form, the CDR3 reads TGTGCCAGCCACGAGGGGGGGTCGAATACTGAAGCTTTCTTT. Its protein product is CASHEGGSNTEAFF.

There are a few counts of this clonotype. J is TRBJ1-2 and V is TRBV20-1; D is uncertain. The V end was cut by 2 bases, the J end by 4 bases, with 11 bases between. Looked up from germline, CDR1 is DFQATT and CDR2 is SNEGSKA (reference sequence). This CDR3 spans 13 amino acids. DNA of the CDR3: TGCAGTGCTAGAAATGGAGCGGCCTATGGCTACACCTTC. It encodes CSARNGAAYGYTF.

The genes are TRBV7-2 and TRBJ2-7; 8 bases map to TRBD1. Germline V lookup: CDR1 SGHTA, CDR2 FQGNSA. V was pared by 6 bases and J by 3 bases, with 13 bases of the junction left unmatched. The CDR3 sequence is 16 residues long. The DNA of the CDR3 is TGTGCCAGCAGTTGGACGGTGGGGACAGGTGTCTACGAGCAGTACTTC. Its protein product is CASSWTVGTGVYEQYF.